These T cell receptor beta chains were read from a single sample in a study of T cell responses to AZD1222 COVID-19 vaccine. Only in-frame clones appear in the TCRdb table, and some are missing; sequencing was by immunoSEQ multiplex PCR. The top ten hold roughly 3.5% of the sample, which has about 120,000 clones, 85% to 90% seen once. The sample in question was peripheral blood, obtained on day 0 of AZD1222 vaccination. These receptors were collected from an adult in good health. Both conserved end residues are part of each CDR3. The D gene is left open where the match is weak. Rows give clone size only sometimes, using once, few, many, or a class for an expanded clone.

J | D | V | size | CDR3 | DNA
TRBJ1-1 | - | TRBV24-1 | - | CATSSGREAFF | TGTGCCACCAGCTCGGGTCGGGAAGCTTTCTTT
TRBJ1-3 | - | TRBV19 | - | CASSIPYSGNTIYF | TGTGCCAGTAGTATACCCTACTCTGGAAACACCATATATTTT
TRBJ2-2 | - | TRBV9 | - | CASSPLGTGELFF | TGTGCCAGCAGCCCGCTGGGAACCGGGGAGCTGTTTTTT
TRBJ2-7 | - | TRBV18 | - | CASSGGSFRSYEQYF | TGTGCCAGCTCAGGGGGTTCGTTTCGCTCCTACGAGCAGTACTTC
TRBJ1-1 | - | TRBV19 | many | CASSRAGVNTEAFF | TGTGCCAGTAGCCGAGCAGGGGTGAACACTGAAGCTTTCTTT
TRBJ1-1 | - | TRBV5-5 | - | CASSLQHNTEAFF | TGTGCCAGCAGCTTGCAGCATAACACTGAAGCTTTCTTT
TRBJ1-1 | - | TRBV14 | many | CASRGLAGNTEAFF | TGTGCCAGCAGGGGCCTGGCAGGCAACACTGAAGCTTTCTTT
TRBJ1-3 | - | TRBV15 | - | CATSRGPRELSGNTIYF | TGTGCCACCAGCAGAGGACCGAGGGAGCTCTCTGGAAACACCATATATTTT
TRBJ2-3 | TRBD2 | TRBV2 | - | CASISGTSGGTDTQYF | TGTGCCAGCATTTCCGGGACTAGCGGAGGCACAGATACGCAGTATTTT
TRBJ1-2 | TRBD1 | TRBV5-1 | - | CASSLVGQGASNYGYTF | TGCGCCAGCAGCTTGGTTGGACAGGGGGCTTCTAACTATGGCTACACCTTC
TRBJ2-3 | TRBD2 | TRBV10-3 | - | CAISESGSGAFDTQYF | TGTGCCATCAGTGAGTCGGGTAGCGGGGCTTTTGATACGCAGTATTTT
TRBJ1-2 | TRBD1 | TRBV4-1 | - | CASSQQDRGSYGYTF | TGCGCCAGCAGCCAACAGGACAGGGGTTCCTATGGCTACACCTTC
TRBJ2-7 | TRBD1 | TRBV19 | once | CASSTTGIAYEQYF | TGTGCCAGTAGTACGACAGGGATAGCCTACGAGCAGTACTTC
TRBJ2-2 | - | TRBV4-3 | - | CASSQDPGLEPTGELFF | TGCGCCAGCAGCCAAGATCCGGGACTTGAACCCACCGGGGAGCTGTTTTTT
TRBJ1-1 | - | TRBV11-2 | - | CASSSRRNTEAFF | TGTGCCAGCAGCTCACGACGGAACACTGAAGCTTTCTTT
TRBJ1-5 | TRBD1 | TRBV23-1 | - | CASSGLERTGMMGNQPQHF | TGCGCCAGCTCAGGGCTTGAGCGGACAGGGATGATGGGCAATCAGCCCCAGCATTTT
TRBJ2-5 | - | TRBV7-9 | - | CASSSSLETQYF | TGTGCCAGCAGCTCTAGCTTAGAGACCCAGTACTTC
TRBJ2-3 | - | TRBV5-1 | - | CASSLAHSTDTQYF | TGCGCCAGCAGCCTTGCACATTCCACAGATACGCAGTATTTT
TRBJ1-2 | - | TRBV5-1 | - | CASSPGLARDYTF | TGCGCCAGCAGCCCCGGACTCGCTAGGGACTACACCTTC